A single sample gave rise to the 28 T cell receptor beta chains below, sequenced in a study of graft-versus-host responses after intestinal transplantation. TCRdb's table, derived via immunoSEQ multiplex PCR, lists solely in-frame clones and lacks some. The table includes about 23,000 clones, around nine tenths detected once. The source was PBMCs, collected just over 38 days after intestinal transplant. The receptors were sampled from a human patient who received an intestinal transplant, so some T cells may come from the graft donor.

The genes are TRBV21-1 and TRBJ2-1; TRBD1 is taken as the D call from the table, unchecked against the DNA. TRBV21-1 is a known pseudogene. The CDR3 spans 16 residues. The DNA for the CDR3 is TGTGCCAGCAGCAAAGCGCTGGACAGGGGGCCGGATGAGCAGTTCTTC. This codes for CASSKALDRGPDEQFF.

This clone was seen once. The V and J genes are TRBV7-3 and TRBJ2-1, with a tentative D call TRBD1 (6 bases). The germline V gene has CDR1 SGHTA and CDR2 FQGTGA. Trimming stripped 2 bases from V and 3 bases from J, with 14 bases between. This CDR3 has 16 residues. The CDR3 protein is CASSLGGQWYYNEQFF. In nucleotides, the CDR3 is TGTGCCAGCAGCTTAGGGGGACAATGGTACTACAATGAGCAGTTCTTC.

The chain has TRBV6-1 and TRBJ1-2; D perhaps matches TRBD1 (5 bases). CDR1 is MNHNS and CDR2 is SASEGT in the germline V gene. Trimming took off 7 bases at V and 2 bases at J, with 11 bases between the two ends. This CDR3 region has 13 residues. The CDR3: CASNGRENYGYTF. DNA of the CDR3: TGTGCCAGCAATGGCAGGGAGAACTATGGCTACACCTTC.

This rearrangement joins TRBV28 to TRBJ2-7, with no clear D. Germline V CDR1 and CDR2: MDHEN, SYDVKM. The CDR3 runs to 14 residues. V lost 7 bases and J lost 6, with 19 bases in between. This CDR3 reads CASTTAAVLSEQYF. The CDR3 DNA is TGTGCCAGCACAACGGCGGCGGTGTTGAGCGAGCAGTACTTC. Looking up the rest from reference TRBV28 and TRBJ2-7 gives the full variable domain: DVKVTQSSRYLVKRTGEKVFLECVQDMDHENMFWYRQDPGLGLRLIYFSYDVKMKEKGDIPEGYSVSREKKERFSLILESASTNQTSMYLCASTTAAVLSEQYFGPGTRLTVT.

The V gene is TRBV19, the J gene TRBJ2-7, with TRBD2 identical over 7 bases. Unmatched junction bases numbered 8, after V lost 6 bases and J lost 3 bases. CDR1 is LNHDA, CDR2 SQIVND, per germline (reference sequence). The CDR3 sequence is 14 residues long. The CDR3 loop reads CASSSAGELYEQYF. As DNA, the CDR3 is TGTGCCAGTAGCTCGGCGGGAGAGCTCTACGAGCAGTACTTC. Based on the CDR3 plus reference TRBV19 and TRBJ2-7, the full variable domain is DGGITQSPKYLFRKEGQNVTLSCEQNLNHDAMYWYRQDPGQGLRLIYYSQIVNDFQKGDIAEGYSVSREKKESFPLTVTSAQKNPTAFYLCASSSAGELYEQYFGPGTRLTVT.

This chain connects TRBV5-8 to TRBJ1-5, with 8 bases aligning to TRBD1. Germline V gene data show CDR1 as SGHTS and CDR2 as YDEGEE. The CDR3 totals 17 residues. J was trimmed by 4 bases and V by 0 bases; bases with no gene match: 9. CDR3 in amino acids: CASSLDLGRGQNQPQHF. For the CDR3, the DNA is TGTGCCAGCAGCTTGGATTTGGGCAGGGGGCAGAATCAGCCCCAGCATTTT.

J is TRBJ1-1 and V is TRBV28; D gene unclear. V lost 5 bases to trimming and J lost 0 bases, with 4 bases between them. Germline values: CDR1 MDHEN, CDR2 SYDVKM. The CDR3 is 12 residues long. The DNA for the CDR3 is TGTGCCAGCAGTCGATTGAACACTGAAGCTTTCTTT. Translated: CASSRLNTEAFF.

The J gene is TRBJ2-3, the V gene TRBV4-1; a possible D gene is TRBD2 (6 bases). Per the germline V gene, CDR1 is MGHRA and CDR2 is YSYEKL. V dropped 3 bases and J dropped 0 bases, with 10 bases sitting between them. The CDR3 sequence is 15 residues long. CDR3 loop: CASSQRRDSTDTQYF. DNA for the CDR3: TGCGCCAGCAGCCAGCGGCGGGATAGCACAGATACGCAGTATTTT.

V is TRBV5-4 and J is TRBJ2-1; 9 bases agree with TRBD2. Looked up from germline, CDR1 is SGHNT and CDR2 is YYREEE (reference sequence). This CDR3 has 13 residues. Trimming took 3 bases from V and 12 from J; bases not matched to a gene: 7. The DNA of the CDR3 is TGTGCCAGCAGCTCGCCTCTAGCGGGAAGGCAGTTCTTC. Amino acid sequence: CASSSPLAGRQFF.

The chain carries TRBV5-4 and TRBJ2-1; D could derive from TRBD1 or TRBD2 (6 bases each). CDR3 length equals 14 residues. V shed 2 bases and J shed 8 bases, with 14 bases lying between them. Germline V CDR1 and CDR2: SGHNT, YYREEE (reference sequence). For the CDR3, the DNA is TGTGCCAGCAGCTTACAGGGAGGAGGTGATGAGCAGTTCTTC. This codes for CASSLQGGGDEQFF.

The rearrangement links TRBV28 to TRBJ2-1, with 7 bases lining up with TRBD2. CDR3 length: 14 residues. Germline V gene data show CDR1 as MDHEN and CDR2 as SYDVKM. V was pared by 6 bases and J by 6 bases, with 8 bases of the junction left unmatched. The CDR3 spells CASSPPLASNEQFF. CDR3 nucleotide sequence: TGTGCCAGCAGCCCCCCACTAGCGTCCAATGAGCAGTTCTTC. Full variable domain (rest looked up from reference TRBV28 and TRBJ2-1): DVKVTQSSRYLVKRTGEKVFLECVQDMDHENMFWYRQDPGLGLRLIYFSYDVKMKEKGDIPEGYSVSREKKERFSLILESASTNQTSMYLCASSPPLASNEQFFGPGTRLTVL.

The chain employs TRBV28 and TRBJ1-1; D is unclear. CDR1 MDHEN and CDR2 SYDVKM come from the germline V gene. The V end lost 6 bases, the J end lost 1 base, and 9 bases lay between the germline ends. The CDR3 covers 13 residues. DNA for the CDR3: TGTGCCAGCAGCCCCCACGGGAACACTGAAGCTTTCTTT. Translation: CASSPHGNTEAFF.

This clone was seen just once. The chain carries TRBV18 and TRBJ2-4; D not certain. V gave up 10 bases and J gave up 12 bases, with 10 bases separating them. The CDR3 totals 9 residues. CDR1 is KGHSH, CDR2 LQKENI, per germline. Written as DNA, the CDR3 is TGTGCCACCGAGAGGAATCAGTACTTC. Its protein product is CATERNQYF.

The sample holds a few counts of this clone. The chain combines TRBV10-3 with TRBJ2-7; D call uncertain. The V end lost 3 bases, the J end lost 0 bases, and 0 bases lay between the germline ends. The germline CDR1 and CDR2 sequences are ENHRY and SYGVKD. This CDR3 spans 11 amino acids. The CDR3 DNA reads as TGTGCCATCAGTGACTCCTACGAGCAGTACTTC. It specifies CAISDSYEQYF.

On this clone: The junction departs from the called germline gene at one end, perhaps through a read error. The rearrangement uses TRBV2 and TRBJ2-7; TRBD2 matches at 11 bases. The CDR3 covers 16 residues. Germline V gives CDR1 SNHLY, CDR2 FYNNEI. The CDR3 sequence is CATSIAGGDPLYEQYF. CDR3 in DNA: TGTGCCACCAGTATAGCGGGAGGGGATCCCCTCTACGAGCAGTACTTC.

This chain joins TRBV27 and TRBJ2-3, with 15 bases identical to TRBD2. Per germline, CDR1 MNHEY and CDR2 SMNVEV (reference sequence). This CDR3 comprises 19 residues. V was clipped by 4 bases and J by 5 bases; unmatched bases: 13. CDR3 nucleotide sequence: TGTGCCAGCAGTTCCCCCCTCCCTTGGACTAGCGGGAGGGGAGATACGCAGTATTTT. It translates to CASSSPLPWTSGRGDTQYF.

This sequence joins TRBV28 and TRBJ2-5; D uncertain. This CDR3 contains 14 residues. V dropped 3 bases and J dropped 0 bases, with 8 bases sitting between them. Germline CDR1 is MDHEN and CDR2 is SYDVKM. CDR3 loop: CASSLAQYQETQYF. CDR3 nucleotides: TGTGCCAGCAGTTTGGCACAGTACCAAGAGACCCAGTACTTC.

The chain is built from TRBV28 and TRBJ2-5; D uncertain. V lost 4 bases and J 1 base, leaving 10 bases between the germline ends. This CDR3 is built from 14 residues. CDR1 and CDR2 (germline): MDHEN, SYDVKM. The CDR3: CASSWYGLQETQYF. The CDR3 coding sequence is TGTGCCAGCAGTTGGTATGGCCTCCAAGAGACCCAGTACTTC.

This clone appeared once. CDR3 loop: CASSLDFYIAWNTEQFF. The CDR3 nucleotides are TGTGCCAGCAGCTTAGACTTCTACATTGCATGGAATACTGAGCAGTTCTTC. The V call is TRBV7-9, the J call TRBJ2-1, with D hard to call. Germline V gene sequence: CDR1 SEHNR, CDR2 FQNEAQ (reference sequence). Trimming removed 1 base at V and 9 bases at J, with 22 bases between. This CDR3 is built from 17 residues.

This CDR3 is CASRRARGPTGANVLTF. CDR3 DNA: TGTGCCAGCAGGAGGGCCAGGGGGCCAACAGGGGCCAACGTCCTGACTTTC. J is TRBJ2-6 and V is TRBV6-9, with TRBD1 identical over 8 bases. The germline V gene encodes CDR1 MNHGY and CDR2 SVAAGI. Losses at the gene ends were 6 bases for V and 4 bases for J; bases not matched to a gene: 11. This CDR3 spans 17 amino acids.

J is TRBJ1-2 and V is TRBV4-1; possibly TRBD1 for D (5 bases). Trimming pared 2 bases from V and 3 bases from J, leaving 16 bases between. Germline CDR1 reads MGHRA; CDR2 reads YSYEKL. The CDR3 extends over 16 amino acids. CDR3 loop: CASSQNRGGSYYGYTF. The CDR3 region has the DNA TGCGCCAGCAGCCAAAACCGGGGCGGGTCCTACTATGGCTACACCTTC.

CDR3 DNA: TGCGCCAGCAGCCAAGATCGAGGGCCGATTAATTCACCCCTCCACTTT. Its protein is CASSQDRGPINSPLHF. This sequence joins TRBV4-3 and TRBJ1-6; no firm D call. The V gene's germline CDR1 is LGHNA and CDR2 YSLEER. The CDR3 extends over 16 amino acids. The ends were cut back, 0 bases at V and 6 bases at J, with 12 bases in the middle.

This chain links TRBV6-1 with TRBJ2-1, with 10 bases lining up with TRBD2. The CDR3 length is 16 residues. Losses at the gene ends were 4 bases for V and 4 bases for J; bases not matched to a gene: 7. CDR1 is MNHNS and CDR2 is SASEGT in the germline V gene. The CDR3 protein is CASSGSSGRVYNEQFF. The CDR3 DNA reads TGTGCCAGCAGTGGGTCGAGCGGGAGGGTGTACAATGAGCAGTTCTTC.

In DNA, the CDR3 is TGTGCCAGCACCAAAGGGGGGAGATGGCAGACCCAGTACTTC. It specifies CASTKGGRWQTQYF. The chain joins TRBV6-5 to TRBJ2-5; possibly TRBD1 or TRBD2 for D (6 bases each). This CDR3 comprises 14 residues. Trimming stripped 7 bases from V and 6 bases from J, with 18 bases between. CDR1 and CDR2 (germline): MNHEY, SVGAGI.

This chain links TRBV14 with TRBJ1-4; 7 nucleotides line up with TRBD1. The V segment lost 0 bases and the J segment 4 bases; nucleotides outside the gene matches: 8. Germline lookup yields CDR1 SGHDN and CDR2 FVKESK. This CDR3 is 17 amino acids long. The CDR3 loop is CASSQDLPGGGNEKLFF. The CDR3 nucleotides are TGTGCCAGCAGCCAAGATTTGCCAGGGGGGGGTAATGAAAAACTGTTTTTT.

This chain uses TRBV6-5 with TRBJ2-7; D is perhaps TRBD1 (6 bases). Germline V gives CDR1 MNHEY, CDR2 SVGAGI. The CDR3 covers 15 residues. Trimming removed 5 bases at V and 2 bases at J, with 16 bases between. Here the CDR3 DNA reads TGTGCCAGCAGTCTCAACCACAGGGCTGCCTACGAGCAGTACTTC. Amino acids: CASSLNHRAAYEQYF.

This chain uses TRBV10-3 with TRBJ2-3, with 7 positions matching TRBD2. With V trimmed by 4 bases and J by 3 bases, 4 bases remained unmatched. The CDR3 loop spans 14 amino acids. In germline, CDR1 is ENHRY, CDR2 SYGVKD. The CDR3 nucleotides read TGTGCCATCAGTGGGAGGGAGGGGACAGATACGCAGTATTTT. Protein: CAISGREGTDTQYF.

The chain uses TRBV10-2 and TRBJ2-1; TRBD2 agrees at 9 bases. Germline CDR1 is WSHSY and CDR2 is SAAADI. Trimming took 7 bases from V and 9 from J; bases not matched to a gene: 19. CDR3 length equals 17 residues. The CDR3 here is CASNTTTLSGSSGEQFF. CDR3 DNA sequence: TGCGCCAGCAATACGACTACTCTTAGCGGGAGTTCAGGTGAGCAGTTCTTC.